Shown below are 26 T cell receptor beta chains from a single sample sequenced in a study of cytomegalovirus exposure and HLA in healthy donors. Use of 60 Vbeta and 13 Jbeta primers characterized the PCR. Libraries were prepared by immunoSEQ multiplex PCR; TCRdb keeps only in-frame clonotypes and omits some of them. This sample carries about 98,000 clones, roughly two thirds of them seen once, and the ten largest clones take roughly 2.5%. The sequencing sample was made of PBMCs. These receptors all come from a man in his fifties in good health and CMV-seronegative.

The chain recombines TRBV28 with TRBJ2-2; 9 bases agree with TRBD1. The CDR3 contains 15 residues. The trim removed 8 bases at V and 6 bases at J, leaving 10 bases unmatched. The germline gives CDR1 MDHEN, CDR2 SYDVKM. The DNA of the CDR3 is TGTGCCAGCTTTCAAAGGGGACAGGGAGCCGGGGAGCTGTTTTTT. Translation: CASFQRGQGAGELFF. The entire variable domain, with the rest obtained from reference TRBV28 and TRBJ2-2, is as follows: DVKVTQSSRYLVKRTGEKVFLECVQDMDHENMFWYRQDPGLGLRLIYFSYDVKMKEKGDIPEGYSVSREKKERFSLILESASTNQTSMYLCASFQRGQGAGELFFGEGSRLTVL.

This chain joins TRBV5-1 and TRBJ2-3, with 8 nucleotides matching TRBD1. Germline CDR1 and CDR2: SGHRS and YFSETQ. V dropped 5 bases and J dropped 4; count of bases not matched to a gene: 9. The CDR3 loop spans 15 amino acids. The CDR3 sequence is CASRLGQGSSDTQYF. Written as DNA, the CDR3 is TGCGCCAGCAGGTTAGGACAGGGCTCGTCAGATACGCAGTATTTT.

The chain combines TRBV5-6 with TRBJ1-1, with D tentatively TRBD1 (6 bases). The CDR3 loop spans 14 amino acids. CDR1 is SGHDT and CDR2 is YYEEEE in the germline V gene. V lost 2 bases to trimming and J lost 3 bases, with 11 bases between them. CDR3 in DNA: TGTGCCAGCAGCTTACAGGGTAGAGACACTGAAGCTTTCTTT. Translated, it gives CASSLQGRDTEAFF.

The chain combines TRBV6-5 with TRBJ1-1; 9 bases agree with TRBD1. J gave up 7 bases and V 7 bases, and 10 bases lay outside the gene matches. Germline V gene data show CDR1 as MNHEY and CDR2 as SVGAGI. This CDR3 contains 14 residues. DNA of the CDR3: TGTGCCAGCACCGAGAGGACAGGGGTTAGTGAAGCTTTCTTT. This encodes CASTERTGVSEAFF.

This chain links TRBV5-1 with TRBJ2-2; 7 positions agree with TRBD1. Trimming at V came to 6 bases and at J to 2 bases, leaving 16 bases not matched to a gene. There are 18 residues in the CDR3. Germline CDR1 and CDR2: SGHRS and YFSETQ. CDR3 amino acids: CASTFPPTGEYNTGELFF. Written as DNA, the CDR3 is TGCGCCAGCACCTTTCCCCCCACAGGGGAATATAACACCGGGGAGCTGTTTTTT.

The V gene is TRBV19, the J gene TRBJ1-5; TRBD1 might be the D (5 bases). This CDR3 has 15 amino acids. The V gene lost 1 base and the J gene lost 2 bases, with 9 bases spanning the gap. Germline-derived CDR1 and CDR2 are LNHDA and SQIVND (reference sequence). The CDR3 DNA follows: TGTGCCAGTAGTATAGGGGAAGGGGGCAATCAGCCCCAGCATTTT. The encoded protein is CASSIGEGGNQPQHF.

This clone was found a few times. The chain links TRBV7-3 to TRBJ2-1; 7 nucleotides match TRBD2. This CDR3 comprises 15 residues. V lost 3 bases, J lost 6 bases, and 8 bases stayed unmatched. Germline CDR1 SGHTA, CDR2 FQGTGA. The CDR3 DNA is TGTGCCAGCAGCTTTGAAGCGGGACCCCTCAATGAGCAGTTCTTC. This translates into CASSFEAGPLNEQFF.

This clone was counted a few times. Here the CDR3 reads CASSLTNREQFF. The CDR3 DNA sequence: TGTGCCAGCAGCCTAACTAATAGGGAGCAGTTCTTC. The gene calls are TRBV27 and TRBJ2-1; D call uncertain. V shed 6 bases and J shed 10 bases, with 13 bases lying between them. CDR3 size: 12 residues. Germline CDR1 MNHEY, CDR2 SMNVEV (reference sequence).

V is TRBV19 and J is TRBJ1-2; D might be TRBD1 (6 bases). V dropped 4 bases and J dropped 4 bases, with 16 bases sitting between them. The CDR3 covers 15 residues. Germline CDR1 and CDR2: LNHDA and SQIVND (reference sequence). The CDR3 loop reads CASSTSGTQGYGYTF. The CDR3 DNA sequence: TGTGCCAGTAGTACCTCCGGGACACAAGGCTATGGCTACACCTTC.

J is TRBJ2-6 and V is TRBV28, with D perhaps TRBD1 (6 bases). Looked up from germline, CDR1 is MDHEN and CDR2 is SYDVKM. Trimming removed 7 bases at V and 3 bases at J, with 10 bases between. This CDR3 contains 14 residues. CDR3 loop: CASTRDIGANVLTF. The CDR3 bases are TGTGCCAGCACCAGGGACATTGGGGCCAACGTCCTGACTTTC.

The chain combines TRBV25-1 with TRBJ1-4, with 11 bases fitting TRBD1. The CDR3 contains 15 residues. V shed 5 bases and J 5 bases; nucleotides not matched to a gene: 4. The germline CDR1 and CDR2 sequences are MGHDK and SYGVNS. The CDR3 protein is CASSIRTGGNEKLFF. CDR3 sequence (DNA): TGTGCCAGCAGTATCCGGACAGGGGGCAATGAAAAACTGTTTTTT.

This sequence joins TRBV30 and TRBJ1-5; D not resolved. Per germline, CDR1 GTSNPN and CDR2 SVGIG (reference sequence). The CDR3 runs 16 residues. The germline V and J ends were trimmed by 3 bases and 6 bases, with 21 bases remaining between them. CDR3 DNA: TGTGCCTGGAGACAGAAAGGTTCCCAGAAAAGTCAGCCCCAGCATTTT. Translation gives CAWRQKGSQKSQPQHF.

The genes are TRBV6-5 and TRBJ1-2; 11 bases are shared with TRBD1. J gave up 6 bases and V 5 bases, and 5 bases lay outside the gene matches. CDR1 is MNHEY, CDR2 SVGAGI, per germline. CDR3 length: 14 residues. In DNA form, the CDR3 reads TGTGCCAGCAGTCTGGACAGGGGGCGGGATGGCTACACCTTC. Residues: CASSLDRGRDGYTF.

The chain uses TRBV4-1 and TRBJ2-1, with a possible D match to TRBD2 (6 bases). V shed 4 bases and J shed 5 bases, with 15 bases lying between them. CDR3 length: 15 amino acids. Germline V gene lookup returns CDR1 MGHRA and CDR2 YSYEKL. Here the CDR3 reads CASSLGGWRDNEQFF. The CDR3, as DNA: TGCGCCAGCAGCCTCGGAGGGTGGAGAGACAATGAGCAGTTCTTC.

V usage is TRBV9 and J usage is TRBJ1-2; no clear D gene. V dropped 3 bases and J dropped 4 bases, with 16 bases sitting between them. The CDR3 sequence is 15 residues long. Germline V gene sequence: CDR1 SGDLS, CDR2 YYNGEE. CDR3 nucleotides: TGTGCCAGCAGCGGGAGTGCGGGCCTTGTCTATGGCTACACCTTC. Encoded protein: CASSGSAGLVYGYTF. The complete variable domain, with remaining parts taken from reference TRBV9 and TRBJ1-2, reads DSGVTQTPKHLITATGQRVTLRCSPRSGDLSVYWYQQSLDQGLQFLIQYYNGEERAKGNILERFSAQQFPDLHSELNLSSLELGDSALYFCASSGSAGLVYGYTFGSGTRLTVV.

V usage is TRBV7-9 and J usage is TRBJ2-1; 10 bases align to TRBD1. The CDR3 loop spans 18 amino acids. V shed 2 bases and J 0 bases; nucleotides not matched to a gene: 7. Looked up from germline, CDR1 is SEHNR and CDR2 is FQNEAQ (reference sequence). DNA of the CDR3: TGTGCCAGCAGCTTACGGGACAGGGGACGAAGCTCCTACAATGAGCAGTTCTTC. It yields the protein CASSLRDRGRSSYNEQFF. Based on the CDR3 plus reference TRBV7-9 and TRBJ2-1, the full variable domain is DTGVSQNPRHKITKRGQNVTFRCDPISEHNRLYWYRQTLGQGPEFLTYFQNEAQLEKSRLLSDRFSAERPKGSFSTLEIQRTEQGDSAMYLCASSLRDRGRSSYNEQFFGPGTRLTVL.

In its sample, this clone was seen once. The chain recombines TRBV7-2 with TRBJ2-3, with TRBD2 matching over 8 bases. The CDR3 is 15 amino acids. J was trimmed by 3 bases and V by 7 bases; bases with no gene match: 9. Germline CDR1 and CDR2: SGHTA and FQGNSA. CDR3 sequence (DNA): TGTGCCAGCAAAAAGCGGGAGCGGGAAACAGATACGCAGTATTTT. Its protein product is CASKKRERETDTQYF. The entire variable domain, with the rest obtained from reference TRBV7-2 and TRBJ2-3, is as follows: GAGVSQSPSNKVTEKGKDVELRCDPISGHTALYWYRQSLGQGLEFLIYFQGNSAPDKSGLPSDRFSAERTGGSVSTLTIQRTQQEDSAVYLCASKKRERETDTQYFGPGTRLTVL.

The V and J genes are TRBV28 and TRBJ2-7; TRBD1 matches 7 bases. This CDR3 has 11 residues. The germline gives CDR1 MDHEN, CDR2 SYDVKM. V was clipped by 8 bases and J by 2 bases; unmatched bases: 0. CDR3 sequence: CASGTAYEQYF. CDR3 bases: TGTGCCAGCGGGACAGCCTACGAGCAGTACTTC.

The rearrangement links TRBV5-8 to TRBJ1-3; 7 bases fit TRBD1. This CDR3 spans 15 amino acids. V was clipped by 0 bases and J by 4 bases; unmatched bases: 4. Germline V gene lookup returns CDR1 SGHTS and CDR2 YDEGEE. CDR3 protein: CASSLGQGYGNTIYF. The CDR3, as DNA: TGTGCCAGCAGCTTGGGACAGGGCTACGGAAACACCATATATTTT.

The chain combines TRBV6-1 with TRBJ2-7, with 8 nucleotides matching TRBD2. Germline CDR1 and CDR2: MNHNS and SASEGT. The CDR3 length is 14 residues. V was pared by 3 bases and J by 9 bases, with 10 bases of the junction left unmatched. The CDR3 reads CASSDGLARNGQYF. In nucleotides, the CDR3 is TGTGCCAGCAGTGATGGACTAGCTAGAAACGGGCAGTACTTC.

V is TRBV10-3 and J is TRBJ2-5, with a weak D call TRBD2 (6 bases). Germline V CDR1 and CDR2: ENHRY, SYGVKD. V lost 6 bases and J lost 3, with 11 bases in between. The CDR3 extends over 13 amino acids. The CDR3 sequence: CAISSSGEETQYF. CDR3 sequence (DNA): TGTGCCATCAGCTCCTCGGGGGAAGAGACCCAGTACTTC.

The chain recombines TRBV6-4 with TRBJ1-4; TRBD1 matches 7 bases. CDR1 and CDR2 from the germline V gene are MRHNA and SNTAGT. CDR3 length equals 14 residues. V lost 8 bases and J lost 4; bases outside the gene matches: 7. CDR3 nucleotide sequence: TGTGCCAGCTCGAAGACAGGGCTTAATGAAAAACTGTTTTTT. Its translation is CASSKTGLNEKLFF.

The V gene is TRBV5-1, the J gene TRBJ2-7, with D possibly being TRBD2 (7 bases). CDR3 length: 16 amino acids. The germline gives CDR1 SGHRS, CDR2 YFSETQ. V shed 4 bases and J shed 4 bases, with 21 bases lying between them. The CDR3 protein is CASSGGGRDGKYEQYF. CDR3 nucleotide sequence: TGCGCCAGCAGCGGGGGGGGCCGGGACGGAAAGTACGAGCAGTACTTC.

The table lists this clone with a few counts. The DNA of the CDR3 is TGTGCCAGCAGCTATCAGGGATCCACCGGGGAGCTGTTTTTT. Its translation: CASSYQGSTGELFF. The V and J genes are TRBV7-6 and TRBJ2-2, with D possibly being TRBD1 (5 bases). V dropped 4 bases and J dropped 4 bases, with 10 bases sitting between them. The CDR3 contains 14 residues. The V gene's germline CDR1 is SGHVS and CDR2 FNYEAQ.

The chain links TRBV28 to TRBJ2-7; D is perhaps TRBD2 (6 bases). V was cut by 6 bases and J by 7 bases, with 13 bases left in between. Germline V CDR1 and CDR2: MDHEN, SYDVKM. The CDR3 is 12 residues long. CDR3 nucleotides: TGTGCCAGCAGGGCCCCGGGGGTAGAGCAGTACTTC. Translating gives CASRAPGVEQYF.

The J gene is TRBJ2-6, the V gene TRBV7-9; no definite D call. Germline CDR1 SEHNR, CDR2 FQNEAQ (reference sequence). This CDR3 is built from 15 residues. The ends were cut back, 1 base at V and 2 bases at J, with 6 bases in the middle. CDR3 in amino acids: CASSLVSAGANVLTF. DNA for the CDR3: TGTGCCAGCAGCTTAGTTTCGGCTGGGGCCAACGTCCTGACTTTC.